This T cell receptor beta chain stems from a study of tumor-infiltrating lymphocytes in primary liver carcinoma. Looking at the study overall: The study enrolled male and female patients aged 30 to 69 years.

Study conclusions and caveats: Whereas tumor region pairs overlapped more, tumor-adjacent and tumor-blood pairs overlapped less.

cDNA specific to TCR beta was made from approximately 0.55 ug of total RNA, with a constant-region primer employed for priming. Libraries for TCR beta were built through three nested multiplex PCR rounds, which together made up a slightly modified ARM-PCR procedure. It was with TRBV1-TRBV30 forward primers and a C-beta reverse primer that the first two PCR rounds were run, at 10 cycles each. Using its own MiXCR run on the multiplex PCR reads, TCRdb lists one record per CDR3 protein. The sample yields tens of thousands of distinct CDR3 sequences, more than 70% seen once. With regard to this clonotype: The antigen is unknown. One base away lies a much larger clone, so this may be a sequencing read error.

The roughly 17-31 mg bulk tissue piece was not sorted before simultaneous RNA and DNA extraction. Donors underwent surgery for histopathologically diagnosed primary liver carcinoma. No patient had received treatment, and all had chronic HBV infection. V was clipped by 4 bases and J by 11 bases; unmatched bases: 14. Germline V gene sequence: CDR1 SGHTA, CDR2 FQGTGA. This CDR3 is 15 amino acids long. The chain is built from TRBV7-3 and TRBJ2-1; 7 nucleotides match TRBD1. The TCR originated in a woman in her 30s with primary liver carcinoma and hepatitis B virus infection. Sequencing input: tumor-adjacent normal liver tissue. Here the CDR3 reads CASSSPGTASDQQFF. The CDR3 region has the DNA TGTGCCAGCAGCTCACCCGGGACAGCAAGCGATCAGCAGTTCTTC.